Sequencing of this TCR beta chain was carried out in a study of molecular identifiers for immune sequencing clone quantification. The CDR3 covers 16 residues. With 3 bases clipped from V and 4 bases from J, the junction kept 6 bases outside the gene matches. Germline assignment: CDR1 SGHVS and CDR2 FQNEAQ. For naive CD8 T cells, sorting used the CD8+CD4-CCR7+CD45RA+ phenotype. Overall study findings and caveats: Single-cell amounts of spiked Jurkat TCR RNA were reportedly detectable among 950,000 to 1,000,000 naive cells.

At least ten counts were recorded for this clonotype. Its antigen is undetermined. Listed TCR primers and previously described methods were used for bulk TCR libraries. TCRdb ran MiXCR on the PCR reads and lists one entry per CDR3 protein. Of 50,000 to 70,000 distinct CDR3 sequences detected, approximately 18% appear once; the ten largest clones hold around 1.5%. Material: naive CD8+ T cells from blood, with Jurkat cell RNA spiked in. Subset: FACS-sorted CD8+CD4-CCR7+CD45RA+ naive T cells. This TCR derives from a human donor in good health. Some libraries in this study had Jurkat cell RNA spiked in. The chain has TRBV7-8 and TRBJ2-2; 9 bases align to TRBD1. The CDR3 loop reads CASSLGPGQGTGELFF. DNA of the CDR3: TGTGCCAGCAGCTTGGGGCCGGGACAGGGCACCGGGGAGCTGTTTTTT.